Sequencing of this TCR beta chain was carried out in a study of shared clonotypes between healthy human individuals. The V end lost 5 bases, the J end lost 3 bases, and 8 bases lay between the germline ends. This CDR3 contains 12 residues. Germline V gene data show CDR1 as MDHEN and CDR2 as SYDVKM. Naive CD8 cells comprised CD45RO-negative, CCR7-positively selected cells, excluding terminally differentiated effector memory CD45RA+ cells. Sequenced by immunoSEQ multiplex PCR; TCRdb stores in-frame clones only, minus some. The repertoire holds around 600,000 clones, with roughly 98% as singletons. The sequence derives from a man younger than 40 in good health. V usage is TRBV28 and J usage is TRBJ2-7; D remains unclear. The sample was naive CD8+ T cells sorted from blood. The DNA for the CDR3 is TGTGCCAGCAGTCCCGCCGGCTACGAGCAGTACTTC. The encoded protein is CASSPAGYEQYF.